This T cell receptor (beta chain) was obtained from a study of T-cell reconstitution after alpha-beta-depleted transplantation in children. V was clipped by 5 bases and J by 0 bases; unmatched bases: 5. Germline-derived CDR1 and CDR2 are SEHNR and FQNEAQ (reference sequence). This CDR3 is 16 amino acids long. Unique molecular identifiers tagged the TCRbeta library. One entry per CDR3 protein, called by TCRdb with MiXCR from the PCR reads. The table lists 700,000 to 950,000 distinct CDR3 sequences, around 17% of them singletons. The starting material was PBMCs, mostly from graft donor cells, obtained 360 days after TCRalphabeta/CD19-depleted stem cell transplant. The J gene is TRBJ2-1, the V gene TRBV7-9; 9 bases fit TRBD1. The TCR was taken from a male patient younger than 18 who had a stem cell transplant for acute lymphoblastic leukemia, so the T cells may come from the graft donor. CDR3 loop: CASSRTGGFSYNEQFF. Written as DNA, the CDR3 is TGTGCCAGCAGCCGCACAGGGGGCTTCTCCTACAATGAGCAGTTCTTC.